This T cell receptor beta chain was identified in a study of T cell responses to AZD1222 COVID-19 vaccine. Overall study findings and caveats: The donors showed a predominance of white British ancestry and of females, with possible underestimation of clonal diversity.

Clones were sequenced by immunoSEQ multiplex PCR, and TCRdb holds only the in-frame ones, with some missing. The table includes tens of thousands of clones, 88% detected once. The V and J ends lost 7 bases and 4 bases respectively, with 22 bases between them. Germline CDR1 is SNHLY and CDR2 is FYNNEI. CDR3 size: 16 residues. As for this clone: The target antigen is unknown.

This TCR was sampled from an adult in good health. This sequence joins TRBV2 and TRBJ1-1, with unresolved D. Specimen: peripheral blood, collected on day 0 of AZD1222 vaccination. The CDR3 loop is CASIQEVTVLPTEAFF. CDR3 bases: TGTGCCAGCATACAAGAAGTCACAGTCCTTCCCACTGAAGCTTTCTTT.